Included here is one T cell receptor (beta chain) sequence, with context. Its antigen remains undetermined. The method behind the library was 5' RACE. Preparation of each TCR library used 3,500 to 4,500 ng of total RNA. For each sample, cDNA synthesis was carried out in eight separate reactions using SMARTScribe reverse transcriptase. During cDNA synthesis, template switching introduced unique molecular identifiers that contained a 6-nucleotide sample barcode. TCRalpha and TCRbeta cDNA was amplified in two nested PCRs of roughly 16 and 10 cycles, and bead purification was carried out after each PCR. Before amplification, cDNA was treated with uracil DNA-glycosylase and purified using the QIAquick PCR purification kit. The second PCR added Illumina TruSeq-compatible adapters along with sample-specific barcodes. Library quality and concentration were checked on TapeStation and Qubit, and libraries were pooled at approximately 5 ng each. Sequencing of the pooled libraries was done on an Illumina HiSeq2500 single-index Rapid Run using custom sequencing primers and 2 x 100 bp reads. As for the original processing: MiGEC version 1.2.6 was used for UMI-based consensus assembly, which corrected PCR and sequencing errors. V(D)J alignment, clonotype assembly and CDR3 extraction were performed with MiXCR version 2.1.1. Normalisation of gene usage, clonotype sharing and MAIT/NKT TCR abundance was achieved by analysing the top 1000, 10 000 and 20 000 clonotypes per sample. After downsampling to 27 000 UMIs, diversity was calculated as the inverse Simpson index using the vegan R package. Paired Mann-Whitney U tests were applied to discordant twin pairs, with Benjamini-Hochberg correction for multiple testing. The reads, reprocessed by TCRdb, yield one row per CDR3 protein sequence and no DNA. TCRdb, rather than the study authors, made the V and J calls. The sample table holds about 380,000 distinct CDR3 sequences. The top ten hold 2.5% to 3% of the sample.

The data were taken from a study of monozygotic twins with inflammatory bowel disease (dated by TCRdb to the late 2010s). For the study in its entirety: A total of some 30 monozygotic twin pairs were included in the full study, comprising nine German pairs (four IBD-concordant, five IBD-discordant) and 19 IBD-discordant Danish pairs. Within discordant pairs, disease-associated traits were sought mainly by comparing IBD patients with their genetically identical healthy co-twins. Each individual had, on average, about 151 000 unique TCRalpha sequences and 181 000 unique TCRbeta sequences available for analysis.

From each donor, a roughly 2.3 ml peripheral blood sample was collected into PAXgene tubes and stored at -80 degrees C. Without T cell sorting, total RNA was isolated from whole blood using the PAXgene blood miRNA kit on an automated QIAcube. Peripheral blood from monozygotic twin pairs who were concordant or discordant for inflammatory bowel disease underwent deep TCRalpha and TCRbeta repertoire profiling using unique molecular barcoding. Smoking habits were recorded for all twin pairs, with individuals classified as current, former or never smokers. The full study reports these points: Different T cell subtypes could not be distinguished in the analysis. No difference in repertoire similarity was observed between concordant and discordant twins, possibly owing to limited statistical power. Compared with healthy twins, IBD patients had fewer clonotypes in common with other individuals, a difference most pronounced in patients showing signs of disease activity. A decrease in TCRbeta repertoire diversity, as measured by inverse Simpson index, was observed in IBD patients compared with their healthy co-twins. Because patients received different immunosuppressive treatments, the repertoires may have picked up extra background noise and variability between individuals. No single strong signal or clonotype linked to IBD turned up in the results, so the idea that one exists was not supported.

Reading from cysteine to phenylalanine, the CDR3 counts 15 amino acids. DNA is not on record. CDR1 and CDR2 (SQVTM, ANQGSEA) derive from the germline V gene. The TCR sequence derives from a human donor with ulcerative colitis or Crohn's disease, or a healthy co-twin of an affected twin (not recorded which). The chain links TRBV29-1 with TRBJ2-2; absent DNA, TCRdb's TRBD2 call cannot be checked. Sequenced sample: blood. The CDR3: CSVRPEGRSTGELFF.